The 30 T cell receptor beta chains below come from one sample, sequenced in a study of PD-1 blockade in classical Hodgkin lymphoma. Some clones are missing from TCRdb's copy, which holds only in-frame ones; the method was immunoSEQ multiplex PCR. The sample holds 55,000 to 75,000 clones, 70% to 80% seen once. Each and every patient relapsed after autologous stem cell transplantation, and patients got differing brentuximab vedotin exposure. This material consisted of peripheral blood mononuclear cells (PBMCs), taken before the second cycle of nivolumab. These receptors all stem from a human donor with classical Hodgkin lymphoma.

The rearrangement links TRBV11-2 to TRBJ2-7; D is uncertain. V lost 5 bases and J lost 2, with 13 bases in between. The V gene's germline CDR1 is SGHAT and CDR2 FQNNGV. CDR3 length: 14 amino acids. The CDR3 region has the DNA TGTGCCAGCAGCCCGCTGACGGCCACCTACGAGCAGTACTTC. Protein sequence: CASSPLTATYEQYF.

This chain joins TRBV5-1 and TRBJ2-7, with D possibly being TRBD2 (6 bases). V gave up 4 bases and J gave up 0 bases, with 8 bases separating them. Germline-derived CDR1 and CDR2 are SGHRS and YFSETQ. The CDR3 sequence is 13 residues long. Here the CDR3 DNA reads TGCGCCAGCAGCACGGGACTCTCCTACGAGCAGTACTTC. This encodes CASSTGLSYEQYF.

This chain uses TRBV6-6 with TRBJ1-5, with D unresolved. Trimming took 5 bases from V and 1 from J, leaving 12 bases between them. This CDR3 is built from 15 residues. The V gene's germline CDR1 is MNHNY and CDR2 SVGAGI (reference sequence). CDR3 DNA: TGTGCCAGCAGTCGGGGAGGTGAGAGCAATCAGCCCCAGCATTTT. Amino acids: CASSRGGESNQPQHF.

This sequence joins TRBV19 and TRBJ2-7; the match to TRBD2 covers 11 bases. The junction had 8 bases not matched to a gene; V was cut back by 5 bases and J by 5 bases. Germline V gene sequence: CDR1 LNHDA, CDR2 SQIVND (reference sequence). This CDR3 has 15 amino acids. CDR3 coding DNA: TGTGCCAGTAGTTTTTTAGCGGGAGGGCCGCACGAGCAGTACTTC. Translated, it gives CASSFLAGGPHEQYF. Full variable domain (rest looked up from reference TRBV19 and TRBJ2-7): DGGITQSPKYLFRKEGQNVTLSCEQNLNHDAMYWYRQDPGQGLRLIYYSQIVNDFQKGDIAEGYSVSREKKESFPLTVTSAQKNPTAFYLCASSFLAGGPHEQYFGPGTRLTVT.

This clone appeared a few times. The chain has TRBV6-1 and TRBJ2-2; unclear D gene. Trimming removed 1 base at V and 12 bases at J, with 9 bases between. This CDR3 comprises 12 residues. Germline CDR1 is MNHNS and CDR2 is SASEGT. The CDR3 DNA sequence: TGTGCCAGCAGTGAAGGGGGAAAGAAGCTGTTTTTT. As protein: CASSEGGKKLFF.

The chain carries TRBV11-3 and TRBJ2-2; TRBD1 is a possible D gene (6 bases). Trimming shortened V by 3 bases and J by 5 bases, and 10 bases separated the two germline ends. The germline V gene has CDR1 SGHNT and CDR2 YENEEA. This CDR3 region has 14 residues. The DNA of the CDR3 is TGTGCCAGCAGCTTCCAGGACAGAACCGGGGAGCTGTTTTTT. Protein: CASSFQDRTGELFF.

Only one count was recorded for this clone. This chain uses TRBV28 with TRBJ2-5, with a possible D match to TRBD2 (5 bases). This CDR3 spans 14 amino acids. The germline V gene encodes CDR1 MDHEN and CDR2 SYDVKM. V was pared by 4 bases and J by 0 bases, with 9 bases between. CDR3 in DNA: TGTGCCAGCAGTTCCGTAGCGTACCAAGAGACCCAGTACTTC. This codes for CASSSVAYQETQYF.

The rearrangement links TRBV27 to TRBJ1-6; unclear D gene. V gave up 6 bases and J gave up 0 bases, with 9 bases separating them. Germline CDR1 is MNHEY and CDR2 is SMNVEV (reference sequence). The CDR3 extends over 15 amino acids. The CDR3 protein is CASSKISSYNSPLHF. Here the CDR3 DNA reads TGTGCCAGCAGCAAGATAAGCTCCTATAATTCACCCCTCCACTTT.

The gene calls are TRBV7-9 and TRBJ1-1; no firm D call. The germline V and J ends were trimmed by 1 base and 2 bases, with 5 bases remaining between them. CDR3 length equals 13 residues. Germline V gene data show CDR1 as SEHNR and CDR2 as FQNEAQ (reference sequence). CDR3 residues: CASSLVRNTEAFF. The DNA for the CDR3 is TGTGCCAGCAGCTTAGTAAGAAACACTGAAGCTTTCTTT.

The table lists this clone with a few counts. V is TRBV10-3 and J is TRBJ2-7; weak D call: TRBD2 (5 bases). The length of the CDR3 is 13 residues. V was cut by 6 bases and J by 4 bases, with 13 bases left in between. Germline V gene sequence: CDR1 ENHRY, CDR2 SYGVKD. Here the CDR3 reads CAIRGSVEYEQYF. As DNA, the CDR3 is TGTGCCATCAGAGGTAGCGTCGAGTACGAGCAGTACTTC.

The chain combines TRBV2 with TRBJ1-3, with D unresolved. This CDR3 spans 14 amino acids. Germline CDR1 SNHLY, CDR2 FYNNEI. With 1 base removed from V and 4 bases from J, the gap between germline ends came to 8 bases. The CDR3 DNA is TGTGCCAGCAGTGAAGACCTTGCGGGAAACACCATATATTTT. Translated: CASSEDLAGNTIYF.

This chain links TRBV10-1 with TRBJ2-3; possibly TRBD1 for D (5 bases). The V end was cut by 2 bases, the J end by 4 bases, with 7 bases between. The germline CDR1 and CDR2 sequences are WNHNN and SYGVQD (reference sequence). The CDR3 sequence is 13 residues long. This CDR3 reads CASSETRADTQYF. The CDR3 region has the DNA TGCGCCAGCAGTGAGACCAGGGCAGATACGCAGTATTTT.

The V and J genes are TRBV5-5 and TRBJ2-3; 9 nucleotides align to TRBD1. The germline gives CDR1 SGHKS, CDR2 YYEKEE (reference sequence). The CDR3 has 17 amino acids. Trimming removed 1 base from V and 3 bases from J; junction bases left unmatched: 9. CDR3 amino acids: CASSLHHGTGLTDTQYF. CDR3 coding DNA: TGTGCCAGCAGCTTGCACCACGGGACAGGGTTGACAGATACGCAGTATTTT.

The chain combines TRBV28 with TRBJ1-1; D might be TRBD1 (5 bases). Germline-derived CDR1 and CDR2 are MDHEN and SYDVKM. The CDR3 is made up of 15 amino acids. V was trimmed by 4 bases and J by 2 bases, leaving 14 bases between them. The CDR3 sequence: CASSYGGAGNTEAFF. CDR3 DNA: TGTGCCAGCAGTTATGGAGGGGCGGGAAACACTGAAGCTTTCTTT.

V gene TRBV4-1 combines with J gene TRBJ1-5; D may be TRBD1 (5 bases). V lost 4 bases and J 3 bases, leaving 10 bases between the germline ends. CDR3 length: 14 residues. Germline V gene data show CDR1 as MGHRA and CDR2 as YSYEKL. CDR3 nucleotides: TGCGCCAGCAGCCGAATGGGGGACAATCAGCCCCAGCATTTT. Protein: CASSRMGDNQPQHF.

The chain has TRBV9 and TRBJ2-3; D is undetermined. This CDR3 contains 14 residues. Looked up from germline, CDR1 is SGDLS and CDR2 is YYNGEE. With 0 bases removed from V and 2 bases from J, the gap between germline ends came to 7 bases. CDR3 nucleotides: TGTGCCAGCAGCGTAGGAGTACTCACAGATACGCAGTATTTT. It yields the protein CASSVGVLTDTQYF.

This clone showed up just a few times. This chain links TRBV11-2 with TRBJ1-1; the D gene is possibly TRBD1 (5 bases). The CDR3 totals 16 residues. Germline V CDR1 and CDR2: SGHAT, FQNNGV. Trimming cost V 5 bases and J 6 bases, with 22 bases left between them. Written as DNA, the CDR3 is TGTGCCAGCAGCCCGGACAAATACGGGGGTTTCGCTGAAGCTTTCTTT. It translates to CASSPDKYGGFAEAFF.

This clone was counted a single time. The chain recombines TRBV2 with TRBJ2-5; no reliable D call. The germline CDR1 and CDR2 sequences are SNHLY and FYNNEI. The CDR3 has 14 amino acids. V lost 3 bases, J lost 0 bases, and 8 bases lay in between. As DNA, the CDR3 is TGTGCCAGCAGTGATTCGGTACACCAAGAGACCCAGTACTTC. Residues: CASSDSVHQETQYF.

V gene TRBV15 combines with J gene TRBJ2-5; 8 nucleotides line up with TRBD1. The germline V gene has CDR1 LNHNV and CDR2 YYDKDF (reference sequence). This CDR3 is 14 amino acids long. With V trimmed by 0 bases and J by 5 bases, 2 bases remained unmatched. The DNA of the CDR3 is TGTGCCACCAGCAGAGATCAGGGGGCGGAGACCCAGTACTTC. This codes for CATSRDQGAETQYF.

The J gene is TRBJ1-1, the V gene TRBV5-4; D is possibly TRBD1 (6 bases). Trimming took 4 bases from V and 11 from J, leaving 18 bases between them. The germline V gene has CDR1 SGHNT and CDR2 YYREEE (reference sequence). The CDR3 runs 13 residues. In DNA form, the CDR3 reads TGTGCCAGCAGCCCTGACAGGCCCTCCAGGGCTTTCTTT. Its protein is CASSPDRPSRAFF.

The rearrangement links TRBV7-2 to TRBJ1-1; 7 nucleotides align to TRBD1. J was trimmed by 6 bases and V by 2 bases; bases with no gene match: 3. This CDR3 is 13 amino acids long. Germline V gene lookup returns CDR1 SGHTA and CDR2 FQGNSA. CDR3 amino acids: CASSLLQGAEAFF. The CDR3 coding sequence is TGTGCCAGCAGCTTATTGCAGGGGGCTGAAGCTTTCTTT.

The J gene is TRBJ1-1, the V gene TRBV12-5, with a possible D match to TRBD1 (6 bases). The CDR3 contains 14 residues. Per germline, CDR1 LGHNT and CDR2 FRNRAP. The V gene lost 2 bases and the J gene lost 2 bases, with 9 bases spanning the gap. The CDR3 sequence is CASGLKGGNTEAFF. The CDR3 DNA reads TGTGCTAGTGGTTTGAAAGGGGGTAACACTGAAGCTTTCTTT.

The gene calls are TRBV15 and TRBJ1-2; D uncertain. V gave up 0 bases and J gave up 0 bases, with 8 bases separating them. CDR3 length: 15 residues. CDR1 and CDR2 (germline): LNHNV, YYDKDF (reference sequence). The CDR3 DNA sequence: TGTGCCACCAGCAGAGATAGGGTGTCTAACTATGGCTACACCTTC. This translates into CATSRDRVSNYGYTF.

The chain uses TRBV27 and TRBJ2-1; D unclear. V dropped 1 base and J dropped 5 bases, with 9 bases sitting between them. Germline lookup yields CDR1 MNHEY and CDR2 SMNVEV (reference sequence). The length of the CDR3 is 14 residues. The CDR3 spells CASSLFGYNNEQFF. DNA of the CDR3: TGTGCCAGCAGTTTATTTGGTTATAACAATGAGCAGTTCTTC.

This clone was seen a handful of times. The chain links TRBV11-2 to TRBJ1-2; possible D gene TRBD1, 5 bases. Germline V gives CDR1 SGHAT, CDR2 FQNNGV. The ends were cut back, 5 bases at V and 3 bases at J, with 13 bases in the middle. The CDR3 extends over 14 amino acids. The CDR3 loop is CASSRSGGYYGYTF. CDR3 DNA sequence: TGTGCCAGCAGCCGGAGTGGGGGTTACTATGGCTACACCTTC.

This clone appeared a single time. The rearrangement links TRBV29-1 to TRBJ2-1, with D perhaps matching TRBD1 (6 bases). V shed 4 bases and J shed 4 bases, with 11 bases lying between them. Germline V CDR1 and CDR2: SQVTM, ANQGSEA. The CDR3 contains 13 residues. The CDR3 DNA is TGCAGCGTTGTGGAACAGGGTTACAATGAGCAGTTCTTC. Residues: CSVVEQGYNEQFF.

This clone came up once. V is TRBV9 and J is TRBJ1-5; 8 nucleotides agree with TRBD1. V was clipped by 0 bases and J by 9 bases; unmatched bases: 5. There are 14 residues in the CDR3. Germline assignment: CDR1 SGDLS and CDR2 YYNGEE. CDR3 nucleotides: TGTGCCAGCAGCGTAGCAACAGGGGGAAGGCCCCAGCATTTT. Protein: CASSVATGGRPQHF.

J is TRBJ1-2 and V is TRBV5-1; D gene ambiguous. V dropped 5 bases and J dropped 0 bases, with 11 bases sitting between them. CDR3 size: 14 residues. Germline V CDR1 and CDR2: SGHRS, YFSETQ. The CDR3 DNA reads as TGCGCCAGCAGAGTGGCAGTTGCTAACTATGGCTACACCTTC. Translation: CASRVAVANYGYTF.

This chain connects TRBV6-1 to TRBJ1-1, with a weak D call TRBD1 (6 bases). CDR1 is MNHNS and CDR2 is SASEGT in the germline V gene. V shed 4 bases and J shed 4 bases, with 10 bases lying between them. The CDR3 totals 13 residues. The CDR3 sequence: CASSVGGPTEAFF. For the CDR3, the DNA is TGTGCCAGCAGTGTGGGGGGGCCCACTGAAGCTTTCTTT.

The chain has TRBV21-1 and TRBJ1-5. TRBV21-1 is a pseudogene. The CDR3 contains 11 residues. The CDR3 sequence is CARRGNQPQHF. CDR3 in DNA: TGTGCCAGAAGGGGCAATCAGCCCCAGCATTTT.